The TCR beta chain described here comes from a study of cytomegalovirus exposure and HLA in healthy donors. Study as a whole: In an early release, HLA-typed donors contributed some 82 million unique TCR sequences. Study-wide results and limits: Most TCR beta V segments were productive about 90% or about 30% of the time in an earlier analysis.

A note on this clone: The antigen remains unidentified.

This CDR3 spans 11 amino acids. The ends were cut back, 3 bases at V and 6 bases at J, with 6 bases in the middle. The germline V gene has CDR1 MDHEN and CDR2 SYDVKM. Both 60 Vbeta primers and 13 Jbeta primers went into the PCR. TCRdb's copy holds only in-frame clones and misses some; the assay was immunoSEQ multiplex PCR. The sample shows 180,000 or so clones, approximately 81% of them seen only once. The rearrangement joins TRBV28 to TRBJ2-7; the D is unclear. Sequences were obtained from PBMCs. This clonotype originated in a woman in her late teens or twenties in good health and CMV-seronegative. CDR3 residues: CASSFSREQYF. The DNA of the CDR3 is TGTGCCAGCAGTTTCTCGCGCGAGCAGTACTTC.